This is a list of T cell receptor beta chains from one sample in a study of T-cell memory formation after mild COVID-19. TCRdb reprocessed the 5' RACE reads with MiXCR, giving one entry per CDR3 protein. Of about 280,000 distinct CDR3 sequences in the sample, 8% to 10% were seen once. Input material: PBMCs or a T cell subset sorted from them (not recorded which). The receptor set was obtained from a man younger than 30 who had mild COVID-19 (a few samples of this study predate the infection). Cell type and time point are not known. CDR3s include the opening cysteine and the closing phenylalanine or tryptophan. A D gene is named only where the DNA matches it firmly. Clone size is given for some rows only: seen once, a few or many times, or a class if the clone is expanded.

d_gene: TRBD2
j_gene: TRBJ2-3
v_gene: TRBV20-1
abundance: few
CDR3aa: CSAPRLAVFTDTQYF
CDR3nt: TGCAGTGCCCCCCGACTAGCGGTTTTCACAGATACGCAGTATTTT

d_gene: TRBD2
j_gene: TRBJ2-1
v_gene: TRBV5-1
abundance: few
CDR3aa: CASRLPGTSGGAYNEQFF
CDR3nt: TGCGCCAGCAGATTGCCCGGGACTAGCGGGGGGGCCTACAATGAGCAGTTCTTC

d_gene: .
j_gene: TRBJ2-1
v_gene: TRBV7-2
abundance: .
CDR3aa: CASRGGGSSSYNEQFF
CDR3nt: TGTGCCAGCCGGGGAGGGGGCAGCAGCTCCTACAATGAGCAGTTCTTC

d_gene: .
j_gene: TRBJ2-5
v_gene: TRBV4-3
abundance: many
CDR3aa: CASSQGPGAGQETQYF
CDR3nt: TGCGCCAGCAGCCAGGGCCCCGGGGCAGGGCAAGAGACCCAGTACTTC

d_gene: TRBD1
j_gene: TRBJ2-4
v_gene: TRBV10-3
abundance: .
CDR3aa: CAISETLTGVKNIQYF
CDR3nt: TGTGCCATCAGTGAGACATTGACAGGGGTCAAAAACATTCAGTACTTC

d_gene: TRBD2
j_gene: TRBJ2-4
v_gene: TRBV20-1
abundance: .
CDR3aa: CSARDSSGGANIQYF
CDR3nt: TGCAGTGCTAGAGATTCCAGCGGGGGGGCAAACATTCAGTACTTC

d_gene: .
j_gene: TRBJ2-5
v_gene: TRBV7-9
abundance: .
CDR3aa: CASSPVEGSQETQYF
CDR3nt: TGTGCCAGCAGCCCCGTAGAGGGGAGCCAAGAGACCCAGTACTTC

d_gene: .
j_gene: TRBJ2-2
v_gene: TRBV7-2
abundance: .
CDR3aa: CASGSLGGRTGELFF
CDR3nt: TGTGCCAGCGGCTCGTTGGGGGGCCGCACCGGGGAGCTGTTTTTT

d_gene: .
j_gene: TRBJ1-2
v_gene: TRBV20-1
abundance: .
CDR3aa: CSARDPQGYGYTF
CDR3nt: TGCAGTGCTAGAGATCCCCAGGGATATGGCTACACCTTC

d_gene: TRBD1
j_gene: TRBJ1-1
v_gene: TRBV19
abundance: few
CDR3aa: CASSRETGITEAFF
CDR3nt: TGTGCCAGTAGTCGGGAGACAGGGATCACTGAAGCTTTCTTT

d_gene: .
j_gene: TRBJ1-3
v_gene: TRBV27
abundance: .
CDR3aa: CASSVGGASSGNTIYF
CDR3nt: TGTGCCAGCAGCGTCGGGGGGGCCTCCTCTGGAAACACCATATATTTT

d_gene: TRBD1
j_gene: TRBJ2-1
v_gene: TRBV20-1
abundance: few
CDR3aa: CSAGTVSYNEQFF
CDR3nt: TGCAGTGCGGGGACAGTTTCCTACAATGAGCAGTTCTTC

d_gene: TRBD1
j_gene: TRBJ2-7
v_gene: TRBV7-2
abundance: .
CDR3aa: CASSYAGTGRYEQYF
CDR3nt: TGTGCCAGCAGCTACGCCGGGACAGGGAGATACGAGCAGTACTTC

d_gene: .
j_gene: TRBJ1-1
v_gene: TRBV2
abundance: few
CDR3aa: CASRESRRAFF
CDR3nt: TGTGCCAGCAGGGAAAGTAGACGAGCTTTCTTT

d_gene: .
j_gene: TRBJ1-4
v_gene: TRBV27
abundance: .
CDR3aa: CASSSSGTHFEKLFF
CDR3nt: TGTGCCAGCAGTTCCTCCGGGACACATTTTGAAAAACTGTTTTTT

d_gene: .
j_gene: TRBJ1-1
v_gene: TRBV12-3/TRBV12-4
abundance: many
CDR3aa: CASSFLGVGDTEAFF
CDR3nt: TGTGCCAGCAGTTTTTTGGGGGTTGGAGACACTGAAGCTTTCTTT

d_gene: TRBD1
j_gene: TRBJ2-7
v_gene: TRBV6-5
abundance: few
CDR3aa: CASKLGQGAYEQYF
CDR3nt: TGTGCCAGCAAGCTCGGACAGGGGGCATACGAGCAGTACTTC

d_gene: .
j_gene: TRBJ1-5
v_gene: TRBV24-1
abundance: many
CDR3aa: CATGGPSDVLHF
CDR3nt: TGTGCCACCGGGGGGCCATCGGACGTGTTGCATTTT

d_gene: TRBD1
j_gene: TRBJ2-2
v_gene: TRBV7-2
abundance: few
CDR3aa: CASSPGGTGVSGELFF
CDR3nt: TGTGCCAGCAGCCCAGGGGGGACAGGGGTGTCCGGGGAGCTGTTTTTT

d_gene: .
j_gene: TRBJ2-2
v_gene: TRBV29-1
abundance: .
CDR3aa: CSVPGYTGELFF
CDR3nt: TGCAGCGTTCCGGGGTACACCGGGGAGCTGTTTTTT

d_gene: .
j_gene: TRBJ2-3
v_gene: TRBV28
abundance: few
CDR3aa: CASRGLGKGRTDTQYF
CDR3nt: TGTGCCAGCAGAGGGTTAGGCAAGGGACGCACAGATACGCAGTATTTT

d_gene: .
j_gene: TRBJ2-5
v_gene: TRBV6-5
abundance: .
CDR3aa: CASSYSIAGGETQYF
CDR3nt: TGTGCCAGCAGTTACTCGATAGCTGGGGGAGAGACCCAGTACTTC

d_gene: .
j_gene: TRBJ1-2
v_gene: TRBV5-1
abundance: .
CDR3aa: CASSLAPQQAFYGYTF
CDR3nt: TGCGCCAGCAGCTTGGCCCCCCAACAGGCCTTCTATGGCTACACCTTC

d_gene: TRBD1
j_gene: TRBJ2-1
v_gene: TRBV5-1
abundance: many
CDR3aa: CASGRDSRYYNEQFF
CDR3nt: TGCGCCAGCGGCCGGGACAGCAGGTACTACAATGAGCAGTTCTTC

d_gene: .
j_gene: TRBJ1-3
v_gene: TRBV7-3
abundance: .
CDR3aa: CASSFPGVIGNTIYF
CDR3nt: TGTGCCAGCAGCTTCCCAGGGGTAATCGGAAACACCATATATTTT

d_gene: .
j_gene: TRBJ1-1
v_gene: TRBV29-1
abundance: few
CDR3aa: CSVVVQMNTEAFF
CDR3nt: TGCAGCGTTGTTGTGCAGATGAACACTGAAGCTTTCTTT

d_gene: .
j_gene: TRBJ1-2
v_gene: TRBV29-1
abundance: .
CDR3aa: CSVTGPQPNYGYTF
CDR3nt: TGCAGCGTAACAGGGCCTCAACCCAACTATGGCTACACCTTC

d_gene: TRBD1
j_gene: TRBJ1-2
v_gene: TRBV7-8
abundance: few
CDR3aa: CASSYSTGAGGYTF
CDR3nt: TGTGCCAGCAGTTATTCTACAGGGGCGGGAGGCTACACCTTC

d_gene: .
j_gene: TRBJ2-1
v_gene: TRBV5-1
abundance: many
CDR3aa: CASSPTGGQEGNEQFF
CDR3nt: TGCGCCAGCAGCCCGACCGGGGGCCAAGAAGGGAATGAGCAGTTCTTC

d_gene: .
j_gene: TRBJ1-2
v_gene: TRBV6-1
abundance: few
CDR3aa: CASSEAYRDNYGYTF
CDR3nt: TGTGCCAGCAGTGAGGCTTACAGGGACAACTATGGCTACACCTTC

d_gene: TRBD1
j_gene: TRBJ2-1
v_gene: TRBV5-1
abundance: few
CDR3aa: CASSGGDRVYEQFF
CDR3nt: TGCGCCAGCAGCGGGGGGGACAGGGTTTATGAGCAGTTCTTC

d_gene: .
j_gene: TRBJ2-1
v_gene: TRBV6-2/TRBV6-3
abundance: .
CDR3aa: CASRLLGSGAGGNSYNEQFF
CDR3nt: TGTGCCAGCAGGCTACTTGGGTCGGGGGCAGGCGGCAACTCCTACAATGAGCAGTTCTTC

d_gene: .
j_gene: TRBJ2-3
v_gene: TRBV12-3/TRBV12-4
abundance: .
CDR3aa: CASSVQETDTQYF
CDR3nt: TGTGCCAGCAGTGTCCAGGAGACAGATACGCAGTATTTT

d_gene: TRBD1
j_gene: TRBJ1-2
v_gene: TRBV29-1
abundance: .
CDR3aa: CSVDVQGAYNYGYTF
CDR3nt: TGCAGCGTTGACGTACAGGGGGCTTACAACTATGGCTACACCTTC

d_gene: .
j_gene: TRBJ2-2
v_gene: TRBV7-2
abundance: .
CDR3aa: CASSLIGQTSGELFF
CDR3nt: TGTGCCAGCAGCTTAATCGGTCAAACTTCCGGGGAGCTGTTTTTT

d_gene: TRBD1
j_gene: TRBJ2-3
v_gene: TRBV4-3
abundance: .
CDR3aa: CASSPKGAADTQYF
CDR3nt: TGCGCCAGCAGCCCAAAGGGGGCAGCAGATACGCAGTATTTT

d_gene: .
j_gene: TRBJ2-1
v_gene: TRBV12-3/TRBV12-4
abundance: many
CDR3aa: CASRRAGAPGEQFF
CDR3nt: TGTGCCAGCAGGAGGGCGGGGGCCCCCGGTGAGCAGTTCTTC